The 29 T cell receptor beta chains below come from one sample, sequenced in a study of T cells in Graves' hyperthyroidism and ophthalmopathy. RNA transcripts served as the template for amplifying TCR beta CDR3 regions. The HTBI set primed first-round TCR CDR3 RT-PCR. TCRdb re-derived calls from the multiplex PCR reads in MiXCR, one entry per CDR3 protein. The table includes a few hundred thousand distinct CDR3 sequences, more than 15% detected once. The source material was blood. Receptors originate from a woman in her forties with Graves' ophthalmopathy.

This chain links TRBV19 with TRBJ1-1, with D possibly matching TRBD1 (6 bases). Trimming shortened V by 5 bases and J by 5 bases, and 12 bases separated the two germline ends. CDR3 length equals 13 residues. Germline CDR1 reads LNHDA; CDR2 reads SQIVND (reference sequence). The CDR3 sequence is CASSSGGWTEAFF. CDR3 bases: TGTGCCAGTAGTTCGGGGGGCTGGACTGAAGCTTTCTTT.

This clonotype has at least ten counts. This sequence joins TRBV2 and TRBJ2-1, with 10 nucleotides matching TRBD2. CDR1 is SNHLY, CDR2 FYNNEI, per germline. This CDR3 comprises 16 residues. V lost 5 bases to trimming and J lost 6 bases; unmatched junction nucleotides: 10. CDR3 amino acids: CASSPQRTSGPNEQFF. CDR3 nucleotide sequence: TGTGCCAGCAGTCCCCAGCGGACTAGCGGTCCCAATGAGCAGTTCTTC.

The sample holds many counts of this clonotype. The chain employs TRBV30 and TRBJ1-4; TRBD1 might be the D (5 bases). Trimming took 8 bases from V and 7 from J, leaving 8 bases between them. The CDR3 covers 10 residues. Germline CDR1 GTSNPN, CDR2 SVGIG (reference sequence). CDR3 sequence: CAAGFEKLFF. The CDR3, as DNA: TGTGCCGCAGGGTTTGAAAAACTGTTTTTT.

There are many counts of this clonotype. The CDR3 DNA is TGTGCCAGCAGCCTCTCACTAGCGGGAGAAGCAGATACGCAGTATTTT. It is translated as CASSLSLAGEADTQYF. V gene TRBV7-9 combines with J gene TRBJ2-3, with 11 bases aligning to TRBD2. V was clipped by 5 bases and J by 4 bases; unmatched bases: 8. CDR3 length: 16 residues. The germline V gene encodes CDR1 SEHNR and CDR2 FQNEAQ (reference sequence).

This clonotype was seen many times. The rearrangement joins TRBV11-2 to TRBJ2-7; D is unclear. The CDR3 contains 12 residues. CDR1 is SGHAT, CDR2 FQNNGV, per germline. V lost 4 bases to trimming and J lost 4 bases, with 8 bases between them. CDR3: CASSSLDYEQYF. CDR3 in DNA: TGTGCCAGCAGCTCGCTTGATTACGAGCAGTACTTC. The full variable domain, in which reference TRBV11-2 and TRBJ2-7 provide the parts outside the CDR3, is EAGVAQSPRYKIIEKRQSVAFWCNPISGHATLYWYQQILGQGPKLLIQFQNNGVVDDSQLPKDRFSAERLKGVDSTLKIQPAKLEDSAVYLCASSSLDYEQYFGPGTRLTVT.

The table lists this clonotype with many counts. This rearrangement joins TRBV28 to TRBJ1-2; possibly TRBD1 for D (5 bases). The V gene lost 5 bases and the J gene lost 4 bases, with 8 bases spanning the gap. Germline-derived CDR1 and CDR2 are MDHEN and SYDVKM. The CDR3 loop spans 12 amino acids. The CDR3 sequence is CASSRGVYGYTF. The CDR3 DNA follows: TGTGCCAGCAGTAGGGGTGTCTATGGCTACACCTTC.

The V and J genes are TRBV5-1 and TRBJ1-6, with 7 bases identical to TRBD1. CDR1 is SGHRS and CDR2 is YFSETQ in the germline V gene. There are 15 residues in the CDR3. Losses at the gene ends were 3 bases for V and 5 bases for J; bases not matched to a gene: 5. This chain's CDR3 is CASSYGTVDNSPLHF. In nucleotides, the CDR3 is TGCGCCAGCAGCTACGGGACAGTGGATAATTCACCCCTCCACTTT.

The chain combines TRBV4-1 with TRBJ2-1; 11 bases agree with TRBD1. Trimming took 4 bases from V and 4 from J; bases not matched to a gene: 6. The CDR3 consists of 16 residues. CDR1 MGHRA and CDR2 YSYEKL come from the germline V gene. In DNA form, the CDR3 reads TGCGCCAGCAGCCGCGCCGGGACAGGGGGGTACAATGAGCAGTTCTTC. Amino acid sequence: CASSRAGTGGYNEQFF.

This clonotype was detected only a few times. The chain joins TRBV4-1 to TRBJ2-3; the match to TRBD2 covers 8 bases. The CDR3 spans 15 residues. The junction had 4 bases not matched to a gene; V was cut back by 3 bases and J by 2 bases. Germline CDR1 MGHRA, CDR2 YSYEKL. CDR3 sequence reads: CASSHYSGTTDTQYF. The CDR3 DNA follows: TGCGCCAGCAGCCACTATAGCGGGACCACAGATACGCAGTATTTT.

The chain carries TRBV12-3 or TRBV12-4 and TRBJ2-1; 9 nucleotides line up with TRBD2. V gave up 5 bases and J gave up 7 bases; unmatched junction bases: 9. The CDR3 is 15 residues long. CDR3 amino acids: CASSTYSGSLNEQFF. CDR3 sequence (DNA): TGTGCCAGCAGTACCTATAGCGGGAGTCTGAATGAGCAGTTCTTC.

About this clonotype: This may arise from a read error, as a much more abundant clone is one base away. The chain links TRBV18 to TRBJ2-5; TRBD2 matches at 16 bases. This CDR3 contains 17 residues. Germline-derived CDR1 and CDR2 are KGHSH and LQKENI. This CDR3 is CASSPGTSGRALETRYF. CDR3 DNA sequence: TGTGCCAGCTCACCCGGGACTAGCGGGAGGGCCCTCGAGACCCGGTACTTC.

In its sample, this clonotype was seen a few times. This sequence joins TRBV7-3 and TRBJ2-1; 9 positions agree with TRBD2. The V gene's germline CDR1 is SGHTA and CDR2 FQGTGA. V shed 1 base and J 9 bases; nucleotides not matched to a gene: 16. The CDR3 contains 18 residues. The CDR3 protein is CASSLRPLGGGAFGEQFF. CDR3 in DNA: TGTGCCAGCAGCTTAAGACCCCTTGGCGGGGGGGCCTTCGGTGAGCAGTTCTTC.

This clonotype was seen more than once but under ten times. With a much larger clone just one base away, this may be a read error. V and J are TRBV11-2 and TRBJ1-6, with D possibly TRBD1 on 5 matching bases. Germline V gene data show CDR1 as SGHAT and CDR2 as FQNNGV. V was shortened by 3 bases and J by 9 bases, with 12 bases between the two germline ends. The CDR3 consists of 14 residues. The CDR3: CASSFGTASSPLHF. DNA of the CDR3: TGTGCCAGCAGCTTTGGGACTGCCAGTTCACCCCTCCACTTT.

This clonotype has ten or more counts. This sequence joins TRBV18 and TRBJ2-7, with a weak D call TRBD1 (7 bases). V was shortened by 5 bases and J by 7 bases, with 18 bases between the two germline ends. CDR3 length: 14 residues. The V gene's germline CDR1 is KGHSH and CDR2 LQKENI. Here the CDR3 DNA reads TGTGCCAGCTCAGCGGGACAGAGACTCTCGGAGCAGTACTTC. Encoded protein: CASSAGQRLSEQYF.

This chain uses TRBV10-3 with TRBJ2-7; TRBD1 matches 10 bases. The V gene end was trimmed by 4 bases and the J gene end by 4 bases; junction bases not matched to a gene: 4. The CDR3 spans 14 residues. Germline CDR1 and CDR2: ENHRY and SYGVKD. CDR3 DNA sequence: TGTGCCATCAGTGTGGGGACAGGGGCATACGAGCAGTACTTC. Its translation is CAISVGTGAYEQYF.

This clonotype was seen a handful of times. The chain links TRBV3-1 to TRBJ2-5, with 9 bases that match TRBD2. Germline lookup yields CDR1 LGHDT and CDR2 YNNKEL (reference sequence). This CDR3 spans 17 amino acids. Germline trimming cut 1 base from V and 5 bases from J; bases unmatched to any gene: 11. The CDR3 sequence is CASSQAPASGNEETQYF. DNA for the CDR3: TGTGCCAGCAGCCAAGCCCCGGCTAGCGGGAATGAGGAGACCCAGTACTTC.

At least ten counts were recorded for this clonotype. The genes are TRBV18 and TRBJ1-4; D ambiguous. The CDR3 sequence is 14 residues long. Germline CDR1 is KGHSH and CDR2 is LQKENI. V dropped 3 bases and J dropped 8 bases, with 13 bases sitting between them. The CDR3 bases are TGTGCCAGCTCACCTTCGGCAGGATGGGAAAAACTGTTTTTT. The encoded protein is CASSPSAGWEKLFF.

This sequence joins TRBV20-1 and TRBJ2-7, with D tentatively TRBD2 (5 bases). Looked up from germline, CDR1 is DFQATT and CDR2 is SNEGSKA (reference sequence). The CDR3 covers 15 residues. The V end was cut by 3 bases, the J end by 7 bases, with 22 bases between. The CDR3 protein is CSARKIIWGTGEQYF. CDR3 DNA sequence: TGCAGTGCTAGGAAAATCATATGGGGAACGGGAGAGCAGTACTTC.

There are many counts of this clonotype. The gene calls are TRBV7-2 and TRBJ2-1; unclear D gene. Trimming took 1 base from V and 6 from J, leaving 10 bases between them. CDR3 length: 14 amino acids. Per germline, CDR1 SGHTA and CDR2 FQGNSA. CDR3 protein: CASSLGHSTNEQFF. CDR3 DNA: TGTGCCAGCAGCTTAGGCCACTCCACCAATGAGCAGTTCTTC.

This clonotype has just a few counts. The J gene is TRBJ2-7, the V gene TRBV10-1; the D call may be TRBD1 or TRBD2 (5 bases each). This CDR3 region has 14 residues. Deletions cut 4 bases from V and 6 bases from J, with 16 bases between. Looked up from germline, CDR1 is WNHNN and CDR2 is SYGVQD (reference sequence). The CDR3 sequence: CASSGGYGGGEQYF. The CDR3 DNA reads as TGCGCCAGCAGTGGGGGATATGGGGGTGGCGAGCAGTACTTC.

This clonotype was picked up many times. The chain combines TRBV7-2 with TRBJ1-1; no clear D gene. V was clipped by 1 base and J by 7 bases, with 13 bases between them. Looked up from germline, CDR1 is SGHTA and CDR2 is FQGNSA. The length of the CDR3 is 14 residues. For the CDR3, the DNA is TGTGCCAGCAGCTTAGTACCCGGTATCGGTGAAGCTTTCTTT. Its translation is CASSLVPGIGEAFF.

This clonotype was detected ten times or more. This chain uses TRBV29-1 with TRBJ2-3; 12 bases agree with TRBD2. CDR3 length equals 15 residues. Germline V lookup: CDR1 SQVTM, CDR2 ANQGSEA. Trimming at V came to 4 bases and at J to 3 bases, leaving 5 bases not matched to a gene. CDR3 in DNA: TGCAGCGTTGTACTAGCGGGGGGAGGAACAGATACGCAGTATTTT. The encoded protein is CSVVLAGGGTDTQYF.

This clonotype occurred a few times. This chain connects TRBV7-9 to TRBJ2-2; unclear D gene. This CDR3 is 14 amino acids long. In germline, CDR1 is SEHNR, CDR2 FQNEAQ (reference sequence). Trimming left V 3 bases short and J 2 bases short, with 7 bases between. For the CDR3, the DNA is TGTGCCAGCAGCTTCCGTTCCAACACCGGGGAGCTGTTTTTT. Protein product: CASSFRSNTGELFF. Complete variable domain (other parts from reference TRBV7-9 and TRBJ2-2): DTGVSQNPRHKITKRGQNVTFRCDPISEHNRLYWYRQTLGQGPEFLTYFQNEAQLEKSRLLSDRFSAERPKGSFSTLEIQRTEQGDSAMYLCASSFRSNTGELFFGEGSRLTVL.

There are a few counts of this clonotype. The chain uses TRBV27 and TRBJ2-1; 8 bases are a match to TRBD2. CDR3 length equals 19 residues. After removal of 5 bases from V and 2 bases from J, the junction contained 17 bases not matched to a gene. Germline-derived CDR1 and CDR2 are MNHEY and SMNVEV (reference sequence). CDR3 bases: TGTGCCAGCAGTAAGATCCGGGAGGGGGACACGTCAGCCTACAATGAGCAGTTCTTC. As protein: CASSKIREGDTSAYNEQFF.

This clonotype occurred many times. The chain carries TRBV30 and TRBJ1-5; D unclear. Per germline, CDR1 GTSNPN and CDR2 SVGIG (reference sequence). V lost 2 bases to trimming and J lost 4 bases, with 9 bases between them. The CDR3 totals 13 residues. CDR3: CAWSRSDNQPQHF. For the CDR3, the DNA is TGTGCCTGGAGTCGGTCGGATAATCAGCCCCAGCATTTT.

There are many counts of this clonotype. The chain joins TRBV6-1 to TRBJ1-5; TRBD1 is a possible D gene (5 bases). V lost 4 bases to trimming and J lost 0 bases, with 22 bases between them. The CDR3 loop spans 19 amino acids. Germline lookup yields CDR1 MNHNS and CDR2 SASEGT. The CDR3 region is CASSALAGTAEYSNQPQHF. DNA of the CDR3: TGTGCCAGCAGTGCGTTAGCCGGGACTGCCGAGTATAGCAATCAGCCCCAGCATTTT.

This clonotype was found a few times. The rearrangement uses TRBV2 and TRBJ2-6; no firm D call. CDR1 is SNHLY, CDR2 FYNNEI, per germline. The CDR3 totals 13 residues. V lost 2 bases and J 3 bases, leaving 2 bases between the germline ends. The CDR3 loop is CASSENGANVLTF. The CDR3 DNA sequence: TGTGCCAGCAGTGAAAATGGGGCCAACGTCCTGACTTTC.

This clonotype was counted once. The chain employs TRBV20-1 and TRBJ2-7; D unresolved. The germline gives CDR1 DFQATT, CDR2 SNEGSKA (reference sequence). Trimming took 6 bases from V and 4 from J, leaving 19 bases between them. CDR3 length: 14 amino acids. The CDR3 region has the DNA TGCAGTGCGGCCGGGCCTGAGAGTACTTACGAGCAGTACTTC. Its protein product is CSAAGPESTYEQYF.

Ten or more counts support this clonotype. The CDR3 loop is CASSLWASGNYNEQFF. The DNA for the CDR3 is TGTGCCAGCAGCTTGTGGGCTAGCGGGAACTACAATGAGCAGTTCTTC. V usage is TRBV5-6 and J usage is TRBJ2-1; 9 bases are shared with TRBD2. CDR1 is SGHDT and CDR2 is YYEEEE in the germline V gene. The V and J ends lost 1 base and 3 bases, in that order; junction bases with no gene match: 5. The CDR3 length is 16 residues.